These T cell receptor beta chains were read from a single sample in a study of cytomegalovirus exposure and HLA in healthy donors. Sequenced by immunoSEQ multiplex PCR; TCRdb stores in-frame clones only, minus some. The data contain 65,000 to 80,000 clones, nearly 80% of them singletons. Source material: PBMCs. The receptors were gathered from a woman aged 40 to 50 in good health and CMV-seropositive. Each CDR3 is given with its conserved first and last residue. Each record gives: V gene, D gene, clone size, J gene, CDR3 DNA, CDR3 protein. D genes are given only for firm matches. Rows may omit the clone size; those that give it use once, few, many or a size class.

>TRBV5-1|NA|NA|TRBJ2-1
TGCGCCAGCAGCCTCGGGACTCACTCCAATGAGCAGTTCTTC
CASSLGTHSNEQFF
>TRBV6-8|TRBD1|NA|TRBJ1-2
TGTGCCAGCAGCCCGGACAGGGGGGGGGACTATGGCTACACCTTC
CASSPDRGGDYGYTF
>TRBV30|TRBD1|NA|TRBJ1-2
TGTGCCTGGGTCGACAGGGGAGGAGGCTACACCTTC
CAWVDRGGGYTF
>TRBV6-7|TRBD1|NA|TRBJ2-3
TGTGCCAGCAAAATGAAGGACAGGGCGTTCACAGATACGCAGTATTTT
CASKMKDRAFTDTQYF
>TRBV19|TRBD2|NA|TRBJ2-5
TGTGCCAGTAGTATGTCCGAGCGGGGGGGCTCCGAGACCCAGTACTTC
CASSMSERGGSETQYF
>TRBV5-1|TRBD1|few|TRBJ2-7
TGCGCCAGCAGCTCCTGGGACAGCTCACGGGGAGAGCAGTACTTC
CASSSWDSSRGEQYF
>TRBV29-1|NA|NA|TRBJ2-7
TGCAGCGTGGAACGTAGCTACGAGCAGTACTTC
CSVERSYEQYF
>TRBV6-1|NA|few|TRBJ1-2
TGTGCCAGCAGTGAGGCCGGACAGCTCTATGGCTACACCTTC
CASSEAGQLYGYTF
>TRBV15|NA|NA|TRBJ1-6
TGTGCCACCAGGACAGGTTATAATTCACCCCTCCACTTT
CATRTGYNSPLHF
>TRBV7-3|NA|NA|TRBJ1-1
TGTGCCAGCAGCCAGGACAGAAACACTGAAGCTTTCTTT
CASSQDRNTEAFF
>TRBV10-3|TRBD2|NA|TRBJ2-5
TGTGCCATCAGTACGGGACTAGCGGGGACGGAGACCCAGTACTTC
CAISTGLAGTETQYF
>TRBV19|TRBD1|NA|TRBJ1-2
TGTGCCAGTAGTTCCACAGGGGGAGACTATGGCTACACCTTC
CASSSTGGDYGYTF
>TRBV11-2|NA|NA|TRBJ1-6
TGTGCCAGCAGCCCCGTCCGAGGGCCCGATGGGTCACCCCTCCACTTT
CASSPVRGPDGSPLHF
>TRBV7-9|NA|NA|TRBJ2-2
TGTGCCAGCAGCTTCGAGGGGGCCGGGGAGCTGTTTTTT
CASSFEGAGELFF
>TRBV7-2|NA|NA|TRBJ2-3
TGTGCCAGCAGCTTAGACGGGAACACAGATACGCAGTATTTT
CASSLDGNTDTQYF
>TRBV4-2|TRBD2|NA|TRBJ2-2
TGTGCCAGCAGCCCTAGCGGGGGCGGCGGGGAGCTGTTTTTT
CASSPSGGGGELFF
>TRBV28|NA|NA|TRBJ2-7
TGTGCCAGCAGTTTATTGTTCAGGAGGGACGAGCAGTACTTC
CASSLLFRRDEQYF
>TRBV11-3|NA|NA|TRBJ1-5
TGTGCCAGCAGCTTAGAGTTTCCCAGGTTGAGCAATCAGCCCCAGCATTTT
CASSLEFPRLSNQPQHF
>TRBV4-3|TRBD1|NA|TRBJ2-2
TGCGCCAGCAGTTATGAAACAGGGGCGAACACCGGGGAGCTGTTTTTT
CASSYETGANTGELFF
>TRBV4-2|TRBD2|NA|TRBJ2-5
TGTGCCAGCAGCCAAGAATCTAGCGGGGGCCCGTACCAAGAGACCCAGTACTTC
CASSQESSGGPYQETQYF
>TRBV6-1|NA|few|TRBJ2-4
TGTGCCAGCAGTGATGAATCGTACAGTAACATTCAGTACTTC
CASSDESYSNIQYF
>TRBV9|TRBD2|NA|TRBJ2-3
TGTGCCAGCAGCGCCCAGCCGGGGGGAACAGATACGCAGTATTTT
CASSAQPGGTDTQYF
>TRBV4-2|TRBD1|NA|TRBJ1-5
TGTGCCAGCAGCCGAACAGGGGACGTGGATCAGCCCCAGCATTTT
CASSRTGDVDQPQHF
>TRBV5-5|TRBD2|once|TRBJ2-5
TGTGCCAGCAGCTTGGTATCTAGCGGGGGTGGGACCCAGTACTTC
CASSLVSSGGGTQYF
>TRBV28|NA|NA|TRBJ1-6
TGTGCCAGCGACAGAACATATAATTCACCCCTCCACTTT
CASDRTYNSPLHF
>TRBV28|NA|many|TRBJ1-1
TGTGCCAGCAGCTCGGGTGCGAACACTGAAGCTTTCTTT
CASSSGANTEAFF
>TRBV5-1|TRBD1|NA|TRBJ1-2
TGCGCCAGCAGCTTGGAGGCAGGGGGATATGGCTACACCTTC
CASSLEAGGYGYTF
>TRBV6-5|NA|NA|TRBJ1-5
TGTGCCAGCAGTCGAGGACAGAGCAATCAGCCCCAGCATTTT
CASSRGQSNQPQHF
>TRBV18|TRBD1|NA|TRBJ2-5
TGTGCCAGCTCACCGGGACAGGGGAGAGAGACCCAGTACTTC
CASSPGQGRETQYF
>TRBV21-1|NA|NA|TRBJ2-2
TGTGCCAGCAGCAAATCGCGGGCCTCGAACACCGGGGAGCTGTTTTTT
CASSKSRASNTGELFF
>TRBV7-2|TRBD1|NA|TRBJ1-1
TGTGCCAGCAGCTTAAGGGGGGACAGGAACACTGAAGCTTTCTTT
CASSLRGDRNTEAFF
>TRBV7-8|TRBD2|NA|TRBJ2-1
TGTGCCAGCAGCTTCACTAGCGGGGCCTACAATGAGCAGTTCTTC
CASSFTSGAYNEQFF
>TRBV7-2|TRBD1|NA|TRBJ1-2
TGTGCCAGCAGCGTCCGACAGGGCGGCTACACCTTC
CASSVRQGGYTF
>TRBV28|NA|few|TRBJ1-2
TGTGCTTTGGGGAGTACTTCCTCCCTGGGTCATGGCTACACCTTC
CALGSTSSLGHGYTF
>TRBV6-6|NA|NA|TRBJ2-7
TGTGCCAGCAGTTACTCCGGGGGCTCCTACGAGCAGTACTTC
CASSYSGGSYEQYF
>TRBV7-9|NA|NA|TRBJ1-6
TGTGCCAGCAGCCCCAACTCCAGGGTTAATTCACCCCTCCACTTT
CASSPNSRVNSPLHF
>TRBV4-3|TRBD1|NA|TRBJ2-2
TGCGCCAGCAGCTCACAGGGGGCCGGGGAGCTGTTTTTT
CASSSQGAGELFF
>TRBV6-1|TRBD2|NA|TRBJ2-1
TGTGCCAGCAGTGCCGGGACTAGCGGCTACAATGAGCAGTTCTTC
CASSAGTSGYNEQFF
>TRBV27|NA|NA|TRBJ2-3
TGTGCCAGCAGTCCATCCCATCTACAGAGCACAGATACGCAGTATTTT
CASSPSHLQSTDTQYF
>TRBV7-2|TRBD1|NA|TRBJ2-1
TGTGCCAGCAGCCTAGCCGCCGGGACAGGGGACAATGAGCAGTTCTTC
CASSLAAGTGDNEQFF
>TRBV4-2|TRBD1|NA|TRBJ2-3
TGTGCCAGCAGCCAGGGGACAGGGGGCAAACTAGATACGCAGTATTTT
CASSQGTGGKLDTQYF
>TRBV6-9|NA|NA|TRBJ1-6
TGTGATAGCGAAGGCAATTCACCCCTCCACTTT
CDSEGNSPLHF
>TRBV30|NA|NA|TRBJ2-2
TGTGCCTGGAGTTACGGGAACACCGGGGAGCTGTTTTTT
CAWSYGNTGELFF
>TRBV5-3|NA|NA|TRBJ1-6
TGTGCCAGAAGCTCTCGACAGGCCCAACCCCTCCACTTT
CARSSRQAQPLHF
>TRBV6-1|TRBD1|NA|TRBJ1-4
TGTGCCAGCAGTGAACTCAGACAGGGGTATGAAAAACTGTTTTTT
CASSELRQGYEKLFF
>TRBV7-9|NA|NA|TRBJ1-1
TGTTCCAGCACCTTTAGGGGGAACACTGAAGCTTTCTTT
CSSTFRGNTEAFF
>TRBV5-1|TRBD1|NA|TRBJ2-2
TGCGCCAGCAGGCCCCCGGGACAGGGGATGAACACCGGGGAGCTGTTTTTT
CASRPPGQGMNTGELFF
>TRBV10-3|TRBD1|NA|TRBJ2-7
TGTGCCATCAGGGGACAGGGGGTTTCCTACGAGCAGTACTTC
CAIRGQGVSYEQYF
>TRBV5-4|NA|NA|TRBJ1-2
TGTGCCAGCTATAGGATCGGGGGGCTCTATGGCTACACCTTC
CASYRIGGLYGYTF
>TRBV27|TRBD2|NA|TRBJ2-3
TGTGCCAGCAGTTTCGGGCGGGGGAGCACAGATACGCAGTATTTT
CASSFGRGSTDTQYF
>TRBV19|TRBD1|NA|TRBJ1-4
TGTGCCAGTAGTATCGACAGGGATGAAAAACTGTTTTTT
CASSIDRDEKLFF
>TRBV7-9|TRBD1|few|TRBJ1-5
TGTTCCAGCAGCCCACCAGGACAGGGGTTCGATCAGCCCCAGCATTTT
CSSSPPGQGFDQPQHF
>TRBV30|NA|NA|TRBJ1-2
TGTGCCTGGAGCCGTCCCGGGACACGTGGCTACACCTTC
CAWSRPGTRGYTF
>TRBV21-1|NA|NA|TRBJ1-5
TGTGCCAGCAGCAAAGATCCAGGGGGAGCGGGTTGGAGCAATCAGCCCCAGCATTTT
CASSKDPGGAGWSNQPQHF